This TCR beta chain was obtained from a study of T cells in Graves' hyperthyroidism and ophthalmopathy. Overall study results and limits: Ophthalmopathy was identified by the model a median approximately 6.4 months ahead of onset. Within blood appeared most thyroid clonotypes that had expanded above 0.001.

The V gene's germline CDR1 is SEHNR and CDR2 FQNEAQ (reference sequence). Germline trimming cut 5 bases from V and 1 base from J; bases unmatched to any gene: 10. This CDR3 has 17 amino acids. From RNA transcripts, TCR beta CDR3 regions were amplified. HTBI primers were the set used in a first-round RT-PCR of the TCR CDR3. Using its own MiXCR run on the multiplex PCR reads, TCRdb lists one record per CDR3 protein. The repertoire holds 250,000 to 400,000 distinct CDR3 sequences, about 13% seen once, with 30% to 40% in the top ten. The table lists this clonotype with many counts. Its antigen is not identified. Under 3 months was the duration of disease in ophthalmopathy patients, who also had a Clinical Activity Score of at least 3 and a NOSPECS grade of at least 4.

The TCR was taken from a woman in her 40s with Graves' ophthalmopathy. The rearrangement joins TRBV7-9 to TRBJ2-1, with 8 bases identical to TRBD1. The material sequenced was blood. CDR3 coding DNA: TGTGCCAGCAGCACCAACACAGGGGGAAAATCCTACAATGAGCAGTTCTTC. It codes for CASSTNTGGKSYNEQFF.